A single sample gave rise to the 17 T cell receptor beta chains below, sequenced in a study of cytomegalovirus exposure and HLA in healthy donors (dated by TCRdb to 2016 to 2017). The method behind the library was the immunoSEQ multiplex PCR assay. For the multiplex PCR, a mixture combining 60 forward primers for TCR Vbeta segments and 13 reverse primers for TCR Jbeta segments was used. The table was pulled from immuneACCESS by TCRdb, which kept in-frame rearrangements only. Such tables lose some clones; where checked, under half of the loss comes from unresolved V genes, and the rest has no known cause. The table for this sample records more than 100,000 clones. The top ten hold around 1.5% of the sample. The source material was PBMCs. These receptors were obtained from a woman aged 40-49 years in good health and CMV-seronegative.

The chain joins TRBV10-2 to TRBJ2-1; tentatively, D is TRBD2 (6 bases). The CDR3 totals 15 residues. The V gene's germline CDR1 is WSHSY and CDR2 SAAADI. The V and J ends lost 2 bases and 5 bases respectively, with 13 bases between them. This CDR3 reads CASSERTTTHNEQFF. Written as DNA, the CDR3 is TGCGCCAGCAGTGAGCGGACTACCACACACAATGAGCAGTTCTTC.

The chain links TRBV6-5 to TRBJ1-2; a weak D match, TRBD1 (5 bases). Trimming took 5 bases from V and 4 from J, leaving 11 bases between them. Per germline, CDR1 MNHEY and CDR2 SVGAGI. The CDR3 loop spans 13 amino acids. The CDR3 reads CASSPQGGYGYTF. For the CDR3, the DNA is TGTGCCAGCAGTCCTCAGGGTGGCTATGGCTACACCTTC.

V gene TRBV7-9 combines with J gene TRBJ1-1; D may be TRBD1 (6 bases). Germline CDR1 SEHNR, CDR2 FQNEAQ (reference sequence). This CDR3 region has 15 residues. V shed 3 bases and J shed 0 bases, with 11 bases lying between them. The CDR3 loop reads CASSFGAGVNTEAFF. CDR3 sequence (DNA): TGTGCCAGCAGCTTTGGCGCAGGGGTGAACACTGAAGCTTTCTTT.

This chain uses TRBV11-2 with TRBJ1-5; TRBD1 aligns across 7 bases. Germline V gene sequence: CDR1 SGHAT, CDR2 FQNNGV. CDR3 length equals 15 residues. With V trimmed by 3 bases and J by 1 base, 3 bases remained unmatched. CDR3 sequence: CASSLAGGSNQPQHF. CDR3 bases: TGTGCCAGCAGCTTGGCAGGGGGAAGCAATCAGCCCCAGCATTTT.

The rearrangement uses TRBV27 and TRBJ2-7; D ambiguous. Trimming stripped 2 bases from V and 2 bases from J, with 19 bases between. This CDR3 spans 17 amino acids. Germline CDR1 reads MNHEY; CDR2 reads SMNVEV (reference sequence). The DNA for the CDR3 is TGTGCCAGCAGTTTACGGTGGTATCCCCAAGCCGCCTACGAGCAGTACTTC. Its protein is CASSLRWYPQAAYEQYF.

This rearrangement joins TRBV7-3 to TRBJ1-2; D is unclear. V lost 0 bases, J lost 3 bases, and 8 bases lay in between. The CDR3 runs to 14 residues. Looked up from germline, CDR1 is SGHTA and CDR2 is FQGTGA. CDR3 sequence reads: CASSLTHGDYGYTF. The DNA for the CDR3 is TGTGCCAGCAGCTTAACACACGGGGACTATGGCTACACCTTC.

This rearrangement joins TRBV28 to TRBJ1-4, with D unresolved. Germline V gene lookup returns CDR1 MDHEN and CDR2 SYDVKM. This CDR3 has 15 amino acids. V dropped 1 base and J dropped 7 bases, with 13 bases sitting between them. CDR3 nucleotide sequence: TGTGCCAGCAGTTTATTGGGCGGAGGCCTTGAAAAACTGTTTTTT. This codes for CASSLLGGGLEKLFF.

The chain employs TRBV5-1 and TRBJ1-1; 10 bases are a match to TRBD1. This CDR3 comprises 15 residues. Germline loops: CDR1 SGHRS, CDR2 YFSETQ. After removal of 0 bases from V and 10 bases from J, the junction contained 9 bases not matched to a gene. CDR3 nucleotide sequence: TGCGCCAGCAGCTTGGGACAAGGGACAGGGGTCCCAGCTTTCTTT. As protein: CASSLGQGTGVPAFF.

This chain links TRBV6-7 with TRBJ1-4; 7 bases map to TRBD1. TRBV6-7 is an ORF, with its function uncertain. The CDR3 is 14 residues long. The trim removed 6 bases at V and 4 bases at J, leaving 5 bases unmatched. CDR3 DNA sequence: TGTGCCAGCAGGGGACAGACCCTTAATGAAAAACTGTTTTTT. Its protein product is CASRGQTLNEKLFF.

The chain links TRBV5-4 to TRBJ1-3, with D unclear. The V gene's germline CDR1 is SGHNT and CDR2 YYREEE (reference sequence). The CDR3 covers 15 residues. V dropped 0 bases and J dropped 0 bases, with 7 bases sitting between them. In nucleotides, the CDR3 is TGTGCCAGCAGCTTGGACAGTCTCTCTGGAAACACCATATATTTT. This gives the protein CASSLDSLSGNTIYF.

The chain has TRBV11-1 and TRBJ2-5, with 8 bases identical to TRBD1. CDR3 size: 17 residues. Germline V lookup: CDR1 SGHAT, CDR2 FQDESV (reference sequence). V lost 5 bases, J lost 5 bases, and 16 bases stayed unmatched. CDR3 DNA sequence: TGTGCCAGCAGCCGAAGCCTCCCAGGGGGCCGGAGGGAGACCCAGTACTTC. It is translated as CASSRSLPGGRRETQYF.

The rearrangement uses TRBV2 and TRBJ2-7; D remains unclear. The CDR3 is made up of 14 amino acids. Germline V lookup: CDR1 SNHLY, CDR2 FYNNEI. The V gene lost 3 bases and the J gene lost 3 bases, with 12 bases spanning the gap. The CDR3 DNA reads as TGTGCCAGCAGTGATCCTAGTGGGTTCTACGAGCAGTACTTC. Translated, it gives CASSDPSGFYEQYF.

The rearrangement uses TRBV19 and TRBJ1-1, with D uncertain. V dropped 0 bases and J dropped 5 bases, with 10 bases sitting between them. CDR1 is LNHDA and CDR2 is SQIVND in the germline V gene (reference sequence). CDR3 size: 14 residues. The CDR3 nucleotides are TGTGCCAGTAGTATAGAGGCCAGGCCGACTGAAGCTTTCTTT. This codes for CASSIEARPTEAFF.

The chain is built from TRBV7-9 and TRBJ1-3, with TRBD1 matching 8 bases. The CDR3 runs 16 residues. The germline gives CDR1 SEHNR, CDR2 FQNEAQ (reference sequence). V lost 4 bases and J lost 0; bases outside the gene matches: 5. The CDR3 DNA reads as TGTGCCAGCAGCTCCCGGGACAGGATCTCTGGAAACACCATATATTTT. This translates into CASSSRDRISGNTIYF.

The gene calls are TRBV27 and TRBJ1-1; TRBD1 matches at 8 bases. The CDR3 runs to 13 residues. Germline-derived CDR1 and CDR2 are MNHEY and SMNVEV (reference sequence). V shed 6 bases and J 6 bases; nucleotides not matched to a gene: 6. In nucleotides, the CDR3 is TGTGCCAGCAGAATGCAGGGGGCGTCTGAAGCTTTCTTT. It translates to CASRMQGASEAFF.

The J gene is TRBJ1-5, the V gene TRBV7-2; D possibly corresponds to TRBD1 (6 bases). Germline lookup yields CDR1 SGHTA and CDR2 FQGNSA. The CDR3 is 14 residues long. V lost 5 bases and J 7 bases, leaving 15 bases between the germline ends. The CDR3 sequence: CASSLRTDEQPQHF. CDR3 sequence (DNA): TGTGCCAGCAGCCTACGGACAGACGAACAGCCCCAGCATTTT. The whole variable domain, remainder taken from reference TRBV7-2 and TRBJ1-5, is GAGVSQSPSNKVTEKGKDVELRCDPISGHTALYWYRQSLGQGLEFLIYFQGNSAPDKSGLPSDRFSAERTGGSVSTLTIQRTQQEDSAVYLCASSLRTDEQPQHFGDGTRLSIL.

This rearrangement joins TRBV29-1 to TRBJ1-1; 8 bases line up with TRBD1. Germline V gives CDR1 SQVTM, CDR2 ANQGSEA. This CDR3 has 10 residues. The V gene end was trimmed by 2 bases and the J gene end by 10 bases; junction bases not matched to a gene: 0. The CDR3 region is CSVEQGAAFF. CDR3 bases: TGCAGCGTTGAACAGGGGGCAGCTTTCTTT.